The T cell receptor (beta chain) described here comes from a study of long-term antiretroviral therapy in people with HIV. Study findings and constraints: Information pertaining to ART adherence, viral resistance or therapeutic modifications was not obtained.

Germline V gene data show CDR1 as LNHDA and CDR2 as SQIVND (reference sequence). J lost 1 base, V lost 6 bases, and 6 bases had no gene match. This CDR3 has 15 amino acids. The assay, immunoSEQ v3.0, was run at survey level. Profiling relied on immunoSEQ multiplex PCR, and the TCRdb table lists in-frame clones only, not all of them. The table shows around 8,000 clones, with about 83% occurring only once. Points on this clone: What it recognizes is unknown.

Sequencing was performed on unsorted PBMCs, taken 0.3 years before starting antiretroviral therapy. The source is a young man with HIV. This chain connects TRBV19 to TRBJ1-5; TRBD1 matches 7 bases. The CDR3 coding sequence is TGTGCCAGTAGCCCAGGGGGAAGGAGCAATCAGCCCCAGCATTTT. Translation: CASSPGGRSNQPQHF.